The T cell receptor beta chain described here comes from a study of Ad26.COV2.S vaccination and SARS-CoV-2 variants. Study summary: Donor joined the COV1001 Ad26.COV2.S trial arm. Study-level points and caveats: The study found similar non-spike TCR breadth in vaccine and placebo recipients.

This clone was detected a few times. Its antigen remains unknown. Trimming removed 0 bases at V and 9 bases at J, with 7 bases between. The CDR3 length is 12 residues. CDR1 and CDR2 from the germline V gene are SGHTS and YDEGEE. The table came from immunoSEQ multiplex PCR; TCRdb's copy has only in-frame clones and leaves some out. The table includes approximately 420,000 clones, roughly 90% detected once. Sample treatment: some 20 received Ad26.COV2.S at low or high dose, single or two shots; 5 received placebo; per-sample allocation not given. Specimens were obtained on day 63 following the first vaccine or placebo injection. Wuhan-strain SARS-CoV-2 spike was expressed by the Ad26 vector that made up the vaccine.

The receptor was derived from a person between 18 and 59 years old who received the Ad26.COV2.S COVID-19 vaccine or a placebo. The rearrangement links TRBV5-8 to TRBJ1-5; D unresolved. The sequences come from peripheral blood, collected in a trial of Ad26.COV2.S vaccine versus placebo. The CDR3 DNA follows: TGTGCCAGCAGCTTGGTCGCCCGGCCCCAGCATTTT. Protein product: CASSLVARPQHF.